The sequence of this TCR beta chain was determined in a study of T cell responses to AZD1222 COVID-19 vaccine. Germline loops: CDR1 SGHTA, CDR2 FQGNSA. V was trimmed by 5 bases and J by 6 bases, leaving 14 bases between them. The CDR3 totals 14 residues. Produced via immunoSEQ multiplex PCR; TCRdb's table is partial and in-frame only. The data hold 66,000 or so clones, with about 90% observed a single time. The study, taken as a whole, reports: Spike-wide coverage was observed for vaccine-associated CD4 TCRs, with dominant responses at 160-218 and 743-854. Reports say nearly half of spike-specific TCRs go after unmutated variant regions. Females made up more of the donors, who were largely white British, and clonal diversity may have come out too low.

A word on this clone: The antigen is not known.

V and J are TRBV7-2 and TRBJ1-5; a possible D gene is TRBD1 (5 bases). The TCR was taken from an adult in good health. The source material was peripheral blood, sampled on day 0 of AZD1222 vaccination. The CDR3 loop reads CASSEWGVSQPQHF. In nucleotides, the CDR3 is TGTGCCAGCAGCGAGTGGGGGGTTAGTCAGCCCCAGCATTTT.